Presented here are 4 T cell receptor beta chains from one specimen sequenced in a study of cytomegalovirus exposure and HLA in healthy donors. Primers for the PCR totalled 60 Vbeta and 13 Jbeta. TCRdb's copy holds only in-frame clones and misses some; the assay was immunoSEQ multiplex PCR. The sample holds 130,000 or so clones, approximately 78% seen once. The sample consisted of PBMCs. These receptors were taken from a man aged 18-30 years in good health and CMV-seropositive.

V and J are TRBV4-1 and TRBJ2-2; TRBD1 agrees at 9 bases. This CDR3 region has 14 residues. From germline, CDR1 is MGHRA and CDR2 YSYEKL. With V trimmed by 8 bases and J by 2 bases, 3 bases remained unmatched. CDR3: CASSDRGNTGELFF. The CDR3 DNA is TGCGCCAGCTCGGACAGGGGTAACACCGGGGAGCTGTTTTTT.

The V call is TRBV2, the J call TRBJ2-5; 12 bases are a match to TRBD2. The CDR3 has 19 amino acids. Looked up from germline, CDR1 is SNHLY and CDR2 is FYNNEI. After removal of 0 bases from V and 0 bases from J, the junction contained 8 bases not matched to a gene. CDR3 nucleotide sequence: TGTGCCAGCAGTGAAGCCGGACTAGCGGGGTCACCGTACCAAGAGACCCAGTACTTC. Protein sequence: CASSEAGLAGSPYQETQYF.

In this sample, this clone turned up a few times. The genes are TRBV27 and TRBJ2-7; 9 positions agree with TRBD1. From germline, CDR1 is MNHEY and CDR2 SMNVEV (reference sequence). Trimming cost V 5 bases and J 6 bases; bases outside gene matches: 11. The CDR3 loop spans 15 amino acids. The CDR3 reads CASSTRDRVEGEQYF. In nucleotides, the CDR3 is TGTGCCAGCAGTACCCGGGACAGGGTCGAAGGCGAGCAGTACTTC.

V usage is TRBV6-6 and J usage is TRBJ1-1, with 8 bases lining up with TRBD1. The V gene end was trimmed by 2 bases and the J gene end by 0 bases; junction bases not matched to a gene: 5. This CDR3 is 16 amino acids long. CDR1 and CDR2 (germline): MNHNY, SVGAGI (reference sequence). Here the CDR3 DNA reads TGTGCCAGCAGTTACGGACAGGGTATAATGAACACTGAAGCTTTCTTT. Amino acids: CASSYGQGIMNTEAFF.